This T cell receptor (beta chain) was identified in a study of tumor-infiltrating lymphocytes in primary liver carcinoma. Study-wide background: Patients were both men and women, whose ages ran from 30 to 69 years. Tissue type made little difference to sample yields of roughly 3.5 to 7.13 million productive TCRbeta reads. The tumors, T1-T3 N0M0 lesions, were 4.2 to 10 cm across. Notes on the study in general: Relative to blood, tumors carried a significantly larger fraction of the repertoire in their top 250 clones (p = 0.039).

The germline V and J ends were trimmed by 5 bases and 3 bases, with 14 bases remaining between them. CDR1 PRHDT and CDR2 FYEKMQ come from the germline V gene (reference sequence). The CDR3 is made up of 14 amino acids. cDNA specific to TCR beta was made from about 550 ng of total RNA, with a constant-region primer employed for priming. Employing slightly modified ARM-PCR, three nested multiplex PCR rounds were run, and these gave rise to the TCR beta libraries. TRBV1-TRBV30 forward primers paired with a C-beta reverse primer were used in the first two PCR rounds, which ran roughly 9 cycles each. From the multiplex PCR reads, TCRdb called clonotypes with MiXCR, one entry per CDR3 protein. The sample lists approximately 24,000 distinct CDR3 sequences, roughly four fifths seen once, with around half in the top ten. As to this clonotype: Antigen specificity is unknown.

Bulk tissue was left unsorted, and RNA and DNA were co-extracted from about 20-30 mg of it. J is TRBJ2-7 and V is TRBV13; TRBD1 might be the D (6 bases). Sequenced: liver tumor tissue from sampling region 3. Subset reported: tumor region T3, left-lateral pole. This TCR derives from a man aged 35 to 55 with primary liver carcinoma and hepatitis B virus infection. CDR3 sequence (DNA): TGTGCCAGCAGCGTCGGACAGTATAACTACGAGCAGTACTTC. As protein: CASSVGQYNYEQYF.